These 5 T cell receptor beta chains were sequenced from one sample in a study of identical twins. In TCRdb, the 5' RACE reads were re-called with MiXCR into one record per CDR3 protein. The sample shows hundreds of thousands of distinct CDR3 sequences, roughly a quarter of them seen only once. In addition, the sample was reused for a study of T cells expressing NK-cell markers.

Sequencing was carried out using CD4+ T cells sorted from blood. Receptor source: a woman aged 18-29 years in good health.

V gene TRBV10-3 combines with J gene TRBJ2-7; D unresolved. The germline CDR1 and CDR2 sequences are ENHRY and SYGVKD. The CDR3 is 12 residues long. V lost 3 bases and J lost 3, with 6 bases in between. The CDR3 is CAISDPDYEQYF. In DNA, the CDR3 is TGTGCCATCAGTGATCCCGACTACGAGCAGTACTTC.

V gene TRBV20-1 combines with J gene TRBJ2-1, with 9 bases fitting TRBD1. In germline, CDR1 is DFQATT, CDR2 SNEGSKA (reference sequence). There are 13 residues in the CDR3. V dropped 3 bases and J dropped 6; count of bases not matched to a gene: 3. This CDR3 reads CSASQDRGNEQFF. CDR3 sequence (DNA): TGCAGTGCTAGCCAGGACAGGGGCAATGAGCAGTTCTTC.

Of note for this clonotype: This may be a read error: a much more frequent sequence differs by one nucleotide. The chain employs TRBV20-1 and TRBJ1-1; D is perhaps TRBD1 (5 bases). CDR3 size: 12 residues. CDR1 and CDR2 from the germline V gene are DFQATT and SNEGSKA (reference sequence). V lost 0 bases and J 6 bases, leaving 8 bases between the germline ends. The chain's CDR3 is CSARDRDSEAFF. The CDR3 coding sequence is TGCAGTGCTAGAGACAGGGACTCTGAAGCTTTCTTT.

A few counts support this clonotype. The chain combines TRBV12-3 or TRBV12-4 with TRBJ2-1; 9 bases agree with TRBD2. The CDR3 consists of 17 residues. The junction had 8 bases not matched to a gene; V was cut back by 3 bases and J by 2 bases. Written as DNA, the CDR3 is TGTGCCAGCAGTTTGTCCCTTGTAGCGGGAGCCTACAATGAGCAGTTCTTC. Encoded protein: CASSLSLVAGAYNEQFF.

The chain combines TRBV27 with TRBJ1-6, with D perhaps matching TRBD1 (6 bases). The length of the CDR3 is 13 residues. The germline V gene has CDR1 MNHEY and CDR2 SMNVEV (reference sequence). Between the trimmed V and J ends, which lost 6 bases and 10 bases, there was a span of 13 bases. CDR3 in amino acids: CASRDTGASPLHF. In DNA form, the CDR3 reads TGTGCCAGCAGGGACACGGGGGCCTCACCCCTCCACTTT.